The T cell receptor beta chain under discussion was sequenced for a study of human T cells and chemical hapten exposure. Study-wide context: Each patient's scalp received weekly diphenylcyclopropenone throughout the approximately 22-week study. General observations from the study: Donors had alopecia, so their immune response may differ from healthy people's.

This clonotype was seen repeatedly, ten times or more. The target antigen is unknown. Time point denoted: patch test 3, about 24 weeks after DPC sensitization. Indicated treatment: therapeutic diphenylcyclopropenone sensitization with weekly scalp DPC. Library construction involved attaching unique molecular identifiers to individual cDNA molecules, which allowed quantitative, reproducible TCR counting. From the RACE reads, TCRdb called clonotypes with MiXCR, one entry per CDR3 protein. The table records around 27,000 distinct CDR3 sequences, 5.8% of them present only once. CDR1 SEHNR and CDR2 FQNEAQ come from the germline V gene (reference sequence). Trimming took off 4 bases at V and 0 bases at J, with 16 bases between the two ends. The length of the CDR3 is 16 residues.

The sample consisted of whole blood, taken in connection with sensitization to the hapten diphenylcyclopropenone (DPC). This TCR came from a man in his thirties or forties with alopecia areata. Some clones in this sample may be carry-over from other donors' samples. The rearrangement links TRBV7-9 to TRBJ2-7; no clear D. The CDR3 region has the DNA TGTGCCAGCAGCTCCCCCCAGTCTCCCGGCTCCTACGAGCAGTACTTC. Encoded protein: CASSSPQSPGSYEQYF.